The rows below give T cell receptor beta chains drawn from one sample of a study of blood T cell repertoires in COVID-19. Sequencing used immunoSEQ multiplex PCR; TCRdb keeps in-frame clones, though not all of them. The data hold 230,000 or so clones, with 85% to 90% observed a single time. The material sequenced was peripheral blood. The receptor set was obtained from a woman aged 40 to 49 who had recovered from COVID-19. Each CDR3 is given without its conserved first and last residue.

j_call: TRBJ1-2
v_call: TRBV19
cdr3_aa: ASSIPGQKGYT

j_call: TRBJ1-5
v_call: TRBV19
cdr3_aa: ASGGEVGNQPQH

j_call: TRBJ1-6
v_call: TRBV18
cdr3_aa: ASSPGQRAIMNSPLH

j_call: TRBJ1-4
v_call: TRBV5-4
cdr3_aa: ASSLDRTHEKLF

j_call: TRBJ2-7
v_call: TRBV30
cdr3_aa: AWSDPRQGSYEQY

j_call: TRBJ2-1
v_call: TRBV5-1
cdr3_aa: ASSSLVDNEQF

j_call: TRBJ2-1
v_call: TRBV19
cdr3_aa: ASSFASLHGGEQF

j_call: TRBJ1-4
v_call: TRBV29-1
cdr3_aa: SGGLREKLF

j_call: TRBJ1-1
v_call: TRBV7-9
cdr3_aa: ASSLRRDRGFPEAF

j_call: TRBJ1-2
v_call: TRBV6-5
cdr3_aa: ASSYGQGNYGYT

j_call: TRBJ1-3
v_call: TRBV6-5
cdr3_aa: ASNGAGNTIY

j_call: TRBJ1-1
v_call: TRBV25-1
cdr3_aa: ASAPDRVNTEAF

j_call: TRBJ2-2
v_call: TRBV7-9
cdr3_aa: ASSSLRGDTGELF

j_call: TRBJ2-1
v_call: TRBV4-3
cdr3_aa: ASSQDSGGWNEQF

j_call: TRBJ1-6
v_call: TRBV2
cdr3_aa: ASSYDKINSPLH

j_call: TRBJ2-7
v_call: TRBV20-1
cdr3_aa: SASLQGTYEQY

j_call: TRBJ1-5
v_call: TRBV19
cdr3_aa: ASMTGTHGGRQPQH

j_call: TRBJ1-2
v_call: TRBV7-9
cdr3_aa: ASSLSRGGWSGYT

j_call: TRBJ2-2
v_call: TRBV5-1
cdr3_aa: ASTGTGVNTGELF

j_call: TRBJ1-5
v_call: TRBV2
cdr3_aa: ASRKGGASNQPQH

j_call: TRBJ2-5
v_call: TRBV24-1
cdr3_aa: ATSGGAQETQY

j_call: TRBJ1-2
v_call: TRBV10-3
cdr3_aa: AISGGQPYGYT

j_call: TRBJ2-2
v_call: TRBV4-1
cdr3_aa: ASSQHPGGQVGELF

j_call: TRBJ2-7
v_call: TRBV29-1
cdr3_aa: SVEAHGQRDYEQY

j_call: TRBJ1-1
v_call: TRBV18
cdr3_aa: ASVGQGNWAF

j_call: TRBJ2-1
v_call: TRBV7-2
cdr3_aa: ASSFWGDEQF

j_call: TRBJ2-1
v_call: TRBV11-3
cdr3_aa: ASSSERLGVYNEQF

j_call: TRBJ2-1
v_call: TRBV6-4
cdr3_aa: ASARTPGGSYNEQF

j_call: TRBJ1-2
v_call: TRBV6-5
cdr3_aa: ASYNKGVNYGYT

j_call: TRBJ2-7
v_call: TRBV2
cdr3_aa: ASSERGYSMGQY

j_call: TRBJ1-1
v_call: TRBV4-1
cdr3_aa: ASSPIYRAGTEAF

j_call: TRBJ2-7
v_call: TRBV11-2
cdr3_aa: ASSPGQGNEQY

j_call: TRBJ2-1
v_call: TRBV5-1
cdr3_aa: ASSLEGWGNEQF

j_call: TRBJ1-1
v_call: TRBV19
cdr3_aa: ASSSQGGASEAF

j_call: TRBJ1-5
v_call: TRBV19
cdr3_aa: ASSETGAGQPQH

j_call: TRBJ2-3
v_call: TRBV2
cdr3_aa: ASTVPGGTDTQY

j_call: TRBJ1-5
v_call: TRBV28
cdr3_aa: ASYGATGMGQPQH

j_call: TRBJ1-2
v_call: TRBV5-1
cdr3_aa: ASSLAGQRSNYGYT

j_call: TRBJ2-5
v_call: TRBV10-3
cdr3_aa: AISESGGVRETQY

j_call: TRBJ1-2
v_call: TRBV6-5
cdr3_aa: ASTRPGLGDGYT

j_call: TRBJ1-5
v_call: TRBV2
cdr3_aa: ASMGRGGNQPQH

j_call: TRBJ2-5
v_call: TRBV30
cdr3_aa: AWSVGGPSETQY

j_call: TRBJ2-1
v_call: TRBV4-1
cdr3_aa: ASSQDFPSGISNEQF

j_call: TRBJ1-1
v_call: TRBV10-3
cdr3_aa: AISSGTANTEAF

j_call: TRBJ2-5
v_call: TRBV28
cdr3_aa: ASSLGGPETQY

j_call: TRBJ1-5
v_call: TRBV7-9
cdr3_aa: ASSQGLDSNQPQH

j_call: TRBJ1-2
v_call: TRBV20-1
cdr3_aa: SASALALAGGYT